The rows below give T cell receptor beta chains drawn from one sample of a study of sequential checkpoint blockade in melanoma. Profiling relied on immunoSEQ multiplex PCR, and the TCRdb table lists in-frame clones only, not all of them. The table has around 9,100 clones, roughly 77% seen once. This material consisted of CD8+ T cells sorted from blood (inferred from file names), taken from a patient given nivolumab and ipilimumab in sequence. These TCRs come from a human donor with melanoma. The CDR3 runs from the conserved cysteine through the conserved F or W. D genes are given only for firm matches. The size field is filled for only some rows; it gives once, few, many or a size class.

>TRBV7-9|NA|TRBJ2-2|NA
CASSPALGELFF
TGTGCCAGCAGCCCTGCCCTAGGGGAGCTGTTTTTT
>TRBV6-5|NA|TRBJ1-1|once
CASSPSLHGTEAFF
TGTGCCAGCAGTCCGAGTCTCCATGGCACTGAAGCTTTCTTT
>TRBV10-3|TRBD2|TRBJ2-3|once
CAISETSGGDTQYF
TGTGCCATCAGTGAGACTAGCGGGGGGGATACGCAGTATTTT
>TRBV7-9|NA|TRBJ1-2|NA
CASSAYGETYGYTF
TGTGCCAGCAGCGCTTATGGGGAGACCTATGGCTACACCTTC
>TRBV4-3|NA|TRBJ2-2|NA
CASSPTRGRALQTGELFF
TGCGCCAGCAGCCCTACAAGGGGCAGGGCCCTCCAAACCGGGGAGCTGTTTTTT
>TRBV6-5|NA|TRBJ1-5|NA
CASSYSREAQPQHF
TGTGCCAGCAGTTACTCGAGGGAGGCTCAGCCCCAGCATTTT
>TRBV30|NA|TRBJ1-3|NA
CAWSEMVGGNTIYF
TGTGCCTGGAGTGAGATGGTCGGTGGAAACACCATATATTTT
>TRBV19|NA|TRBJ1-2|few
CASSYFSNYGYTF
TGTGCCAGTAGTTACTTCTCTAACTATGGCTACACCTTC
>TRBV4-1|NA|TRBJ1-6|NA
CASSQVGTGLNSPLHF
TGCGCCAGCAGCCAAGTAGGTACAGGGCTCAATTCACCCCTCCACTTT
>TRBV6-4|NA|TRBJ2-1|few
CASSDKADSYNEQFF
TGTGCCAGCAGTGACAAAGCGGACTCCTACAATGAGCAGTTCTTC
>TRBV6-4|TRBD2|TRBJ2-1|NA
CASSDSPGTSSDEQFF
TGTGCCAGCAGTGACTCCCCCGGGACTAGCAGCGATGAGCAGTTCTTC
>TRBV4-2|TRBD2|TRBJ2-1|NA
CASSQVASGGVNEQFF
TGTGCCAGCAGCCAAGTGGCTAGCGGGGGCGTGAATGAGCAGTTCTTC
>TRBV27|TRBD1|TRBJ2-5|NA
CASWAGGKTQYF
TGTGCCAGCTGGGCAGGGGGAAAGACCCAGTACTTC
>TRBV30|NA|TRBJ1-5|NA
CAWDQGNQPQHF
TGTGCCTGGGACCAGGGCAATCAGCCCCAGCATTTT
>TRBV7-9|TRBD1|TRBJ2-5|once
CASSLEPGGETQYF
TGTGCCAGCAGCTTAGAGCCAGGGGGAGAGACCCAGTACTTC
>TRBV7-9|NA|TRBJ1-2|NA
CASSLGGGGYTF
TGTGCCAGCAGCTTAGGTGGTGGCGGCTACACCTTC
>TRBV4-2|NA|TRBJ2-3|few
CASSQDRGGGTDTQYF
TGTGCCAGCAGCCAAGATAGGGGGGGCGGCACAGATACGCAGTATTTT
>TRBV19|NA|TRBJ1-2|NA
CASSDMPTINYGYTF
TGTGCCAGTAGTGACATGCCTACCATTAACTATGGCTACACCTTC
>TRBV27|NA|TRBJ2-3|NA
CASSFGSTDTQYF
TGTGCCAGCAGTTTTGGCAGCACAGATACGCAGTATTTT
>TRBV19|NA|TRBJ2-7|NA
CASKDTKKPYEQYF
TGTGCCAGTAAGGACACCAAGAAACCCTACGAGCAGTACTTC
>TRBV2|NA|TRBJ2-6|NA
CAKLQGPGLFSGANVLTF
TGTGCCAAGCTCCAGGGCCCCGGTCTTTTCTCTGGGGCCAACGTCCTGACTTTC
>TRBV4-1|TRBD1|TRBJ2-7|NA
CASSQPGQGTYEQYF
TGCGCCAGCAGCCAACCGGGACAGGGAACCTACGAGCAGTACTTC
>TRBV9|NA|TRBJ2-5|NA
CASSVTGVKETQYF
TGTGCCAGCAGCGTAACGGGGGTTAAAGAGACCCAGTACTTC
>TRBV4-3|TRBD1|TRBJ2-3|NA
CASSQPGQGASTDTQYF
TGCGCCAGCAGCCAACCGGGACAGGGGGCGAGCACAGATACGCAGTATTTT
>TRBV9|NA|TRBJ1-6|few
CASSPGSYSPLHF
TGTGCCAGCAGCCCGGGGTCCTATTCACCCCTCCACTTT
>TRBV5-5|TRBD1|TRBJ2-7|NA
CASSWDSYEQYF
TGTGCCAGCAGCTGGGACAGCTACGAGCAGTACTTC
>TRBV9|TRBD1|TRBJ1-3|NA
CASSLTGEAGNTIYF
TGTGCCAGCAGCTTAACAGGGGAAGCTGGAAACACCATATATTTT
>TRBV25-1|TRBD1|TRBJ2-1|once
CASIGHRGDYSSYNEQFF
TGTGCCAGCATTGGACACAGGGGGGATTATAGCTCCTACAATGAGCAGTTCTTC
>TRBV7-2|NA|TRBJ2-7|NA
CASSLYKGANYEQYF
TGTGCCAGCAGCTTATACAAGGGAGCCAACTACGAGCAGTACTTC
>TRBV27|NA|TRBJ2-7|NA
CASSLSRGTYEQYF
TGTGCCAGCAGTTTAAGCAGGGGTACCTACGAGCAGTACTTC
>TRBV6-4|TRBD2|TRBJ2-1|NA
CASSDVAGEGNEQFF
TGTGCCAGCAGTGACGTAGCGGGAGAAGGCAATGAGCAGTTCTTC
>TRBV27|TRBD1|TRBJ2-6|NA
CASSSNRDRVISGANVLTF
TGTGCCAGCAGTTCAAACCGGGACAGAGTTATCTCTGGGGCCAACGTCCTGACTTTC
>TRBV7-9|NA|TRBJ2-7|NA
CASSGDYEQYF
TGTGCCAGCAGCGGAGACTACGAGCAGTACTTC
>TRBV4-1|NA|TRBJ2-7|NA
CASSLTGSHEQYF
TGCGCCAGCAGCCTAACAGGGTCCCACGAGCAGTACTTC
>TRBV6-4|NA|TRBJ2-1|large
CASSLDSLNEQFF
TGTGCCAGCAGTTTGGACTCCCTAAATGAGCAGTTCTTC
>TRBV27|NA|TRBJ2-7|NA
CASSLGPGSYEQYF
TGTGCCAGCAGTTTAGGCCCAGGGTCCTACGAGCAGTACTTC
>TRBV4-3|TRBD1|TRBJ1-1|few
CASSKLSGQGAEAFF
TGCGCCAGCAGCAAACTCTCAGGACAGGGGGCTGAAGCTTTCTTT
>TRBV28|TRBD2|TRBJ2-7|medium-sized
CASSLKAGGPLSYEQYF
TGTGCCAGCAGTTTAAAGGCGGGAGGGCCTTTGTCCTACGAGCAGTACTTC
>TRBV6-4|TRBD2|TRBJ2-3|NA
CASSASGGTDTQYF
TGTGCCAGCAGTGCTAGCGGGGGCACAGATACGCAGTATTTT
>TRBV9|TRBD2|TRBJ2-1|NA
CASSVDRLAGDFRNEQFF
TGTGCCAGCAGCGTAGATCGACTAGCGGGAGATTTTCGAAATGAGCAGTTCTTC
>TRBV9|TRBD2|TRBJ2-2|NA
CASSVAYRGTSGTGELFF
TGTGCCAGCAGCGTCGCCTACCGGGGGACTAGTGGTACCGGGGAGCTGTTTTTT
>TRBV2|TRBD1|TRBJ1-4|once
CASSDRGPEKLFF
TGTGCCAGCAGTGACAGGGGGCCCGAAAAACTGTTTTTT
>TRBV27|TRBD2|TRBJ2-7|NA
CASLGKASGVYEQYF
TGTGCCAGCCTCGGCAAGGCTAGCGGGGTCTACGAGCAGTACTTC
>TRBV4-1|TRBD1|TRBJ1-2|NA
CASSQEQGAINYGYTF
TGCGCCAGCAGCCAAGAACAGGGGGCGATTAACTATGGCTACACCTTC
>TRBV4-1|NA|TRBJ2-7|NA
CASSQEVSSSYEQYF
TGCGCCAGCAGCCAAGAGGTGAGTTCCTCCTACGAGCAGTACTTC
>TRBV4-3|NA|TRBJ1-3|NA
CASSQSGRDSGNTIYF
TGCGCCAGCAGCCAAAGTGGCCGGGACTCTGGAAACACCATATATTTT
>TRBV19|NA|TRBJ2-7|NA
CASGTGVTYEQYF
TGTGCCAGCGGGACGGGGGTAACCTACGAGCAGTACTTC
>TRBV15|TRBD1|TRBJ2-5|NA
CATSRDLGQVQETQYF
TGTGCCACCAGCAGAGACTTGGGACAGGTTCAAGAGACCCAGTACTTC
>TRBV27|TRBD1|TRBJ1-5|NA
CASGMLQGAVQPQHF
TGTGCCAGCGGTATGTTGCAGGGGGCAGTTCAGCCCCAGCATTTT
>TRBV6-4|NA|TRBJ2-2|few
CASSDSSDTGELFF
TGTGCCAGCAGTGACTCGTCCGACACCGGGGAGCTGTTTTTT
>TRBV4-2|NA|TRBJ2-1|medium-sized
CASSQDSGSSYNEQFF
TGTGCCAGCAGCCAAGATTCGGGGAGCTCCTACAATGAGCAGTTCTTC